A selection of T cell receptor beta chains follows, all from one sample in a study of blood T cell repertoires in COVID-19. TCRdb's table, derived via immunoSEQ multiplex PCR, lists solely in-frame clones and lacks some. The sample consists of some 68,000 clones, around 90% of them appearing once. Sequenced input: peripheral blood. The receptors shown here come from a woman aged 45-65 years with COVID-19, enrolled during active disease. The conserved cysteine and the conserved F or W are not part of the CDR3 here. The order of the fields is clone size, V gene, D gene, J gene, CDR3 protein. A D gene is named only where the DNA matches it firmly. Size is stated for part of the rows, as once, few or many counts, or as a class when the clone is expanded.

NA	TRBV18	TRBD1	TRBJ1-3	ASSPSGQDGNTIY
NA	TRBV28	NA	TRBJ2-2	ASSASGVANTGELF
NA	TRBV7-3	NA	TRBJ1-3	ASSQADRGNTIY
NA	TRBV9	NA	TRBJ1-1	ASSVLGRDTEAF
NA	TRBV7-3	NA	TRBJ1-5	ASSLTGGLNQPQH
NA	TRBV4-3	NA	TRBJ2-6	ASSQVVAVSGANVLT
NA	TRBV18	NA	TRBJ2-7	ASSPTQGSYEQY
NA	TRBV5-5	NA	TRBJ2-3	ASSPSIGTDTQY
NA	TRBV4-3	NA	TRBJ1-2	ASSQGHNYGYT
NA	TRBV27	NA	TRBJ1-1	ASSERGTEAF
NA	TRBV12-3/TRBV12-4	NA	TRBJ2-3	ASSLNRLTQY
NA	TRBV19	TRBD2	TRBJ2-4	ARRLERWRENIQY
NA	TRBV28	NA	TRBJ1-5	ASSLTTAYQPQH
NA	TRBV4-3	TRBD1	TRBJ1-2	ASSQGTGSIGYGYT
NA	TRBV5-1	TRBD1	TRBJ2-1	ASSLESGTVSYNEQF
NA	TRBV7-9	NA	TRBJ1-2	ASSLAAFFFT
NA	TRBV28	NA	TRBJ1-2	ASSPGFYGYT
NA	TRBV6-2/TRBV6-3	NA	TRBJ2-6	ASSYSIPRPVVAGANVLT
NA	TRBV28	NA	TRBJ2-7	ASSPPLSQGKPSEQY
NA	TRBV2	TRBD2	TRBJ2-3	ASSFPLSGRGADTQY
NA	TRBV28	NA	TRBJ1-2	ASRESGAVGYT
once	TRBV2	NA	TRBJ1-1	ASSTGPGAF
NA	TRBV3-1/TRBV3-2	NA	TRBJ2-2	ASSFRGTGELF
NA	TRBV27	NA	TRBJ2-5	ASKTGKLRVQETQY
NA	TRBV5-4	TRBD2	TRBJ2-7	ASSLRGLGSHEQY
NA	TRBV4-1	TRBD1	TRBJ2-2	ASRRTGATGELF
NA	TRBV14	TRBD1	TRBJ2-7	ASSQTGAEQY
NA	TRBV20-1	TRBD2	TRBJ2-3	SASQPAGRADTQY
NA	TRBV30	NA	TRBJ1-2	AWSSPGGGGYT
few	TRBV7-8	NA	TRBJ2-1	ASSPSLRERTYNEQF
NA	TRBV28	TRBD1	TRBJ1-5	ASSLRTGRMSGPQH
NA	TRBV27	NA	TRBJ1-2	ASSLFLGQTYGYT
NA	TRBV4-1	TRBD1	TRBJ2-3	ASSLHRDRGRDTQY
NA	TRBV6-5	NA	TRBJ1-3	ASSLTGGHPGNTIY
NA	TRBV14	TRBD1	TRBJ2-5	ASSPKAGTGGSYQETQY
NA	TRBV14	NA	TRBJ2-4	ASSQEVGGLAKNIQY
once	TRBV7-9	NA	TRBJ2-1	ASSFRGRRPRDEQF
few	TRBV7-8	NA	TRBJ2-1	ASSLGLNSYNEQF
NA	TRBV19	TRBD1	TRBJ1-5	ASSKITGDFLSNQPQH
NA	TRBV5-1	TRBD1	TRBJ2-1	ASSLGGDRGHEQF
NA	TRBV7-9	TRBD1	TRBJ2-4	ASSDRENIQY
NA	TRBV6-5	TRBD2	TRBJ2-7	ASSSSGRGAEQY
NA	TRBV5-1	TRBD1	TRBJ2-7	ASSMNLGTGLSEQY
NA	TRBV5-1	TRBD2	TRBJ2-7	ASSSSSGRDEQY
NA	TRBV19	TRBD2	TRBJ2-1	ATRDLAGGPGEQF
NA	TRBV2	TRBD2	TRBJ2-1	ASRGTSGGNNEQF
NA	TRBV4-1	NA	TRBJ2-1	ASSQGRFFDHNEQF
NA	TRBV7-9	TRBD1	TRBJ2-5	ASSLTGTGRRETQY
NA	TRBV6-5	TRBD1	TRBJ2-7	ASSPYPTGTYEQY
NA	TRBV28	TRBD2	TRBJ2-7	ASSLGTNRDSIYEQY
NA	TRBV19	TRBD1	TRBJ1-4	ASSPTGTNEKLF
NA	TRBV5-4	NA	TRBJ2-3	ASSPSLRANTQY